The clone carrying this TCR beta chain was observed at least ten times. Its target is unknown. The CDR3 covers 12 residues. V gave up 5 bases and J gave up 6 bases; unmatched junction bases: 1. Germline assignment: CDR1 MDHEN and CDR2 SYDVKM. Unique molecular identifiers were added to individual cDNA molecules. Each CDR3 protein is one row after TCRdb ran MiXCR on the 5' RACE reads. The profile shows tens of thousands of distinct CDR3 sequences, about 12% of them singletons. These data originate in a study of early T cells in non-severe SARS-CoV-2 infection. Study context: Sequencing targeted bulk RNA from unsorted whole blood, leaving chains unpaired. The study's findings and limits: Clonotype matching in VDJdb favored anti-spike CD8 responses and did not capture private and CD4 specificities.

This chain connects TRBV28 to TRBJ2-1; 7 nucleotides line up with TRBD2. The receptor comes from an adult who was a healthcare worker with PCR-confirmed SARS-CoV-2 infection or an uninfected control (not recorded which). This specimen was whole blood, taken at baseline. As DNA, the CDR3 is TGTGCCAGCAGTCCGGGGGGCAATGAGCAGTTCTTC. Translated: CASSPGGNEQFF. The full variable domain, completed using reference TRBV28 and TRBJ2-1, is DVKVTQSSRYLVKRTGEKVFLECVQDMDHENMFWYRQDPGLGLRLIYFSYDVKMKEKGDIPEGYSVSREKKERFSLILESASTNQTSMYLCASSPGGNEQFFGPGTRLTVL.